A single T cell receptor beta chain is shown here with its context. No antigen is known for it. Per-nucleotide qualities are absent, and no much larger clonotype sits a single base away. The data belong to a study of OX40 agonist ivuxolimab in advanced cancers. About the study as a whole: The costimulatory receptor OX40 (CD134) was targeted by ivuxolimab, a fully human IgG2 agonistic monoclonal antibody. Intravenous ivuxolimab was administered to patients every 2 weeks at six dose levels: 0.01, 0.1, 0.3, 1.5, 3 and 10 mg/kg. Of the roughly 54 dose-escalation patients, hepatocellular carcinoma was present in about 20, melanoma in roughly 15, renal cell carcinoma in 9 and head and neck cancer in 9. A male proportion of 82.7% and a mean age of around 60 years, ranging from about 20 to 80, were recorded for the dose-escalation cohort. Patients were allowed to have had prior anti-PD-1, anti-PD-L1 or anti-CTLA-4 therapy, and around 40% of the dose-escalation patients had previously received checkpoint inhibitors. Partial responses occurred in three dose-escalation patients, of whom one had hepatocellular carcinoma and two had cutaneous melanoma. Peripheral TCRbeta sequencing aimed to test whether ivuxolimab altered TCR sequence diversity and caused clonal T-cell expansion. The monotherapy dose-escalation portion (N of about 50 patients) of the phase I ivuxolimab trial is reported in the paper. Paper-wide results and their limitations: At doses from 0.1 to 3.0 mg/kg, clonal expansion was seen in both CD4+ and CD8+ blood T cells between baseline and week 6. Low levels of normalized T-cell clonal expansion were also shown by some nonresponding patients. After ivuxolimab, CD8+ T cells had more expanded clones than CD4+ T cells on average. Antigen specificity was not determined for the clonally expanded peripheral T cells. Partial responders in the 0.1-3.0 mg/kg groups had among the lowest normalized peripheral clonal expansion, especially among CD8+ T cells.

Patients with a history of autoimmune disease or receiving systemic immunosuppression were excluded from the trial. Peripheral blood for TCR sequencing was collected from all dose cohorts at baseline, on cycle 4 day 1, and on cycle 7 day 1. The samples were drawn from a first-in-human, open-label, multicenter phase I dose-escalation trial of ivuxolimab. Adults with locally advanced or metastatic melanoma, renal cell, hepatocellular, or head and neck squamous cell carcinoma were enrolled in the trial. CD4+ and CD8+ T cells were sorted separately from peripheral blood before TCR sequencing. The CDR3 measures 19 amino acids from cysteine to phenylalanine. The only DNA kept is the CDR3, 57 bases in frame from the first base. V and J are trimmed by 2 bases and 1 base, and the gene matches miss 7 bases of the junction. Taken from the germline V gene, the CDR1 and CDR2 loops are KGHSH and LQKENI. For sequencing of the TCRbeta CDR3 region, genomic DNA was extracted from the sorted cells. The immunoSEQ Assay was used for sequencing of TCRbeta CDR3 regions. TCRdb took this table from immuneACCESS and kept in-frame rearrangements with V and J called. Such tables lack part of the clones; where checked against another copy, unresolved V genes explain under half of the gap, and the rest is unexplained. The sample table holds under 80,000 clones, of which 87% were seen once. Together, the top ten hold around 2% of the sample.

The chain is assembled from TRBV18 and TRBJ2-1, with 14 bases matching TRBD2. Source: CD4+ or CD8+ T cells sorted from blood, taken in a trial of the OX40 agonist ivuxolimab. The receptor was isolated from an adult with an advanced solid tumor such as melanoma, head and neck, liver or kidney cancer. The CDR3 in this case is CASSPRLAGGPESYNEQFF. The bases read TGTGCCAGCTCACCAAGACTAGCGGGAGGGCCAGAGTCCTACAATGAGCAGTTCTTC.